Below, one T cell receptor (beta chain) is given with its context. No antigen is known for it. The CDR3 has 16 amino acids. The V and J ends lost 4 bases and 1 base, in that order; junction bases with no gene match: 9. CDR1 and CDR2 from the germline V gene are SGHDT and YYEEEE. The sample is drawn from a study of cytomegalovirus exposure and HLA in healthy donors. Across the whole study: Drawn from HLA-typed donors, approximately 85 million unique TCRs were held in an early data release.

The PCR had 60 Vbeta and 13 Jbeta primers. The method was immunoSEQ multiplex PCR; TCRdb's version includes in-frame clones alone and lacks a portion of them. The sample includes about 120,000 clones, roughly 78% seen only once; the top ten take about 4%. General study findings and limits: About 87% or about 30% of the time was how often most TCR beta V segments were productive, according to an earlier analysis. As was reported, the HLA-A and HLA-B alleles of most subjects were accurately predicted from TCR beta sequences.

The sample was PBMCs. The rearrangement joins TRBV5-6 to TRBJ2-7; 9 bases are a match to TRBD2. The receptor was isolated from a man aged 25 to 45 in good health and CMV-seronegative. CDR3 nucleotides: TGTGCCAGCAGCGGGCTGACTAGCGGAATATCCTACGAGCAGTACTTC. Translating it yields CASSGLTSGISYEQYF.